This TCR beta chain is from a study of cytomegalovirus exposure and HLA in healthy donors. Findings of the study overall: The authors listed 180 or so TCR beta chains as cytomegalovirus-associated. Immune exposure information comprised only CMV serostatus.

V shed 5 bases and J 4 bases; nucleotides not matched to a gene: 0. The germline V gene encodes CDR1 SEHNR and CDR2 FQNEAQ (reference sequence). The CDR3 is 14 amino acids. For this clone: Antigen: not known.

60 Vbeta and 13 Jbeta primers were used in PCR. TCRdb keeps only in-frame clones here, not all; method: immunoSEQ multiplex PCR. Among roughly 190,000 clones listed, about four fifths were seen once. Donors counted as nominally healthy when sampled, yet unrecorded immune exposures were likely. The TCR originated in a female donor in good health and CMV-seronegative. Sequencing was carried out using PBMCs. The chain uses TRBV7-9 and TRBJ2-1; TRBD2 matches 12 bases. The CDR3 DNA reads as TGTGCCAGCAGCGGACTAGCGGGGTACAATGAGCAGTTCTTC. Encoded protein: CASSGLAGYNEQFF.